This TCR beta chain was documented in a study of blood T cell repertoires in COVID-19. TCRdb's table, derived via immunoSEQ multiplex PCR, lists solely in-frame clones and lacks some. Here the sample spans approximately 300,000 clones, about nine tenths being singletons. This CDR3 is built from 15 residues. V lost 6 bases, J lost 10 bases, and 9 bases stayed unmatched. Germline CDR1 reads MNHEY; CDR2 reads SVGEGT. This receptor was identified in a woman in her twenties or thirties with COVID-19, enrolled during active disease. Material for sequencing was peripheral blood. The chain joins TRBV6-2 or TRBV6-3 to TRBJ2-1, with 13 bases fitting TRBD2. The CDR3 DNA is TGTGCCAGCAGCCGACGGACTAGCGGGAGATGGGAGCAGTTCTTC. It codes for CASSRRTSGRWEQFF.